The 30 T cell receptor beta chains below come from one sample, sequenced in a study of Ad26.COV2.S vaccination and SARS-CoV-2 variants. The sample's treatment: some 19 received Ad26.COV2.S at low or high dose, single or two shots; several received placebo; per-sample allocation not given. Specimen acquisition occurred on day 63 following the initial vaccine or placebo injection. Profiling relied on immunoSEQ multiplex PCR, and the TCRdb table lists in-frame clones only, not all of them. The sample has about 350,000 clones; approximately 81% are singletons. The specimen was peripheral blood, collected in a trial of Ad26.COV2.S vaccine versus placebo. These receptors were obtained from a person between 18 and 59 years old who received the Ad26.COV2.S COVID-19 vaccine or a placebo.

The CDR3: CATSVRTGNQPQHF. In DNA form, the CDR3 reads TGTGCCACCAGCGTTAGGACAGGCAATCAGCCCCAGCATTTT. The V gene is TRBV15, the J gene TRBJ1-5; tentative D call: TRBD1 (6 bases). Germline assignment: CDR1 LNHNV and CDR2 YYDKDF (reference sequence). CDR3 size: 14 residues. V dropped 5 bases and J dropped 2 bases, with 10 bases sitting between them.

The chain is built from TRBV7-2 and TRBJ2-1; TRBD2 aligns across 7 bases. The CDR3 contains 15 residues. Losses at the gene ends were 1 base for V and 5 bases for J; bases not matched to a gene: 5. Germline lookup yields CDR1 SGHTA and CDR2 FQGNSA. CDR3 sequence: CASSLDGRTNNEQFF. The CDR3 DNA sequence: TGTGCCAGCAGCTTAGACGGGAGGACCAACAATGAGCAGTTCTTC.

The chain has TRBV4-1 and TRBJ1-5; no reliable D call. V was clipped by 0 bases and J by 1 base, with 13 bases between them. Per germline, CDR1 MGHRA and CDR2 YSYEKL. The length of the CDR3 is 17 residues. Written as DNA, the CDR3 is TGCGCCAGCAGCCAAGATCTAAACAAGGGAAGCAATCAGCCCCAGCATTTT. Translated: CASSQDLNKGSNQPQHF.

The gene calls are TRBV19 and TRBJ1-3; D is unclear. CDR1 LNHDA and CDR2 SQIVND come from the germline V gene (reference sequence). This CDR3 has 16 residues. The V end was cut by 6 bases, the J end by 0 bases, with 15 bases between. The CDR3 DNA reads as TGTGCCAGTAGGTTTGGCAGTTCAAGCTCTGGAAACACCATATATTTT. Protein: CASRFGSSSSGNTIYF.

This clone was detected once. Written as DNA, the CDR3 is TGCGCCAGCAGCTTCAATGTGGGAGGGCGACCACGCGCTGCTACGCAGTATTTT. Amino acids: CASSFNVGGRPRAATQYF. The chain carries TRBV5-1 and TRBJ2-3, with TRBD2 matching 7 bases. Germline CDR1 SGHRS, CDR2 YFSETQ. The V gene end was trimmed by 2 bases and the J gene end by 8 bases; junction bases not matched to a gene: 20. This CDR3 contains 18 residues.

The V gene is TRBV6-1, the J gene TRBJ2-2, with D unclear. CDR1 is MNHNS and CDR2 is SASEGT in the germline V gene. The CDR3 is 17 residues long. V dropped 4 bases and J dropped 4 bases, with 19 bases sitting between them. The CDR3 region is CASSGKGQEGPTGELFF. CDR3 in DNA: TGTGCCAGCAGTGGGAAAGGGCAGGAAGGGCCCACCGGGGAGCTGTTTTTT.

The chain links TRBV12-3 or TRBV12-4 to TRBJ2-1, with TRBD2 as a possible D gene (7 bases). The CDR3 is made up of 12 amino acids. V gave up 8 bases and J gave up 9 bases, with 14 bases separating them. The CDR3 nucleotides read TGTGCCAGCGGGGGGGCCCTCAGTGAGCAGTTCTTC. This translates into CASGGALSEQFF.

This sequence joins TRBV10-1 and TRBJ2-2; the match to TRBD2 covers 10 bases. Losses at the gene ends were 4 bases for V and 5 bases for J; bases not matched to a gene: 13. The CDR3 is 18 amino acids. Germline CDR1 reads WNHNN; CDR2 reads SYGVQD (reference sequence). The DNA of the CDR3 is TGCGCCAGCAGTGTGGACACCCCTAGCGGGAGTGGAACCGGGGAGCTGTTTTTT. Its translation: CASSVDTPSGSGTGELFF.

CDR3 loop: CASYLAGDFYEQYF. The CDR3 coding sequence is TGTGCCAGCTACCTAGCGGGGGACTTCTACGAGCAGTACTTC. The gene calls are TRBV2 and TRBJ2-7; 10 bases fit TRBD2. The V and J ends lost 8 bases and 3 bases, in that order; junction bases with no gene match: 7. The CDR3 loop spans 14 amino acids. The germline V gene encodes CDR1 SNHLY and CDR2 FYNNEI.

The chain couples TRBV7-9 to TRBJ1-2; D is undetermined. The V and J ends lost 1 base and 2 bases respectively, with 8 bases between them. The CDR3 runs to 14 residues. The germline V gene encodes CDR1 SEHNR and CDR2 FQNEAQ (reference sequence). The chain's CDR3 is CASSLETGNYGYTF. DNA of the CDR3: TGTGCCAGCAGCTTAGAAACGGGCAACTATGGCTACACCTTC.

V usage is TRBV12-5 and J usage is TRBJ1-2; TRBD1 matches 7 bases. Trimming took 4 bases from V and 8 from J; bases not matched to a gene: 10. The CDR3 is 14 residues long. Germline loops: CDR1 LGHNT, CDR2 FRNRAP. CDR3 nucleotides: TGTGCTAGTGGTTCAACAGGGGCTGCTTGGGGCTACACCTTC. As protein: CASGSTGAAWGYTF.

This clone was recorded a few times. V and J are TRBV12-3 or TRBV12-4 and TRBJ1-6, with 10 bases aligning to TRBD1. Trimming took 6 bases from V and 8 from J; bases not matched to a gene: 1. This CDR3 contains 13 residues. The CDR3 here is CASRGQGYSPLHF. The CDR3 nucleotides read TGTGCCAGCAGGGGACAGGGGTATTCACCCCTCCACTTT.

The CDR3 sequence: CAWGAGQYYNEQFF. The CDR3, as DNA: TGTGCCTGGGGGGCCGGCCAATACTACAATGAGCAGTTCTTC. The rearrangement links TRBV30 to TRBJ2-1; TRBD1 might be the D (5 bases). Germline CDR1 and CDR2: GTSNPN and SVGIG (reference sequence). The CDR3 length is 14 residues. V lost 5 bases and J 3 bases, leaving 14 bases between the germline ends.

This chain links TRBV29-1 with TRBJ2-5, with TRBD1 identical over 9 bases. In germline, CDR1 is SQVTM, CDR2 ANQGSEA. The CDR3 is 12 residues long. Trimming cost V 7 bases and J 5 bases; bases outside gene matches: 5. Written as DNA, the CDR3 is TGCAGCGCGGACAGGGGAGGTGAGACCCAGTACTTC. This gives the protein CSADRGGETQYF.

The chain uses TRBV19 and TRBJ2-7, with 7 nucleotides matching TRBD1. The CDR3 contains 14 residues. Germline values: CDR1 LNHDA, CDR2 SQIVND (reference sequence). V was pared by 6 bases and J by 2 bases, with 7 bases of the junction left unmatched. CDR3 in amino acids: CASSVRDRPYEQYF. CDR3 sequence (DNA): TGTGCCAGTAGCGTCCGGGACAGACCCTACGAGCAGTACTTC.

This clone was seen once. This rearrangement joins TRBV9 to TRBJ1-2, with D unresolved. This CDR3 has 15 amino acids. V lost 0 bases to trimming and J lost 6 bases, with 15 bases between them. Germline CDR1 SGDLS, CDR2 YYNGEE. CDR3 amino acids: CASSVAPNTLDGYTF. CDR3 nucleotide sequence: TGTGCCAGCAGCGTAGCCCCAAACACCCTCGATGGCTACACCTTC. Drawing the rest from reference TRBV9 and TRBJ1-2, the complete variable domain is DSGVTQTPKHLITATGQRVTLRCSPRSGDLSVYWYQQSLDQGLQFLIQYYNGEERAKGNILERFSAQQFPDLHSELNLSSLELGDSALYFCASSVAPNTLDGYTFGSGTRLTVV.

The V call is TRBV9, the J call TRBJ2-7; the match to TRBD1 covers 7 bases. V dropped 1 base and J dropped 6; count of bases not matched to a gene: 10. Germline V gene data show CDR1 as SGDLS and CDR2 as YYNGEE. The CDR3 consists of 15 residues. CDR3 nucleotide sequence: TGTGCCAGCAGCGTAACCCTGGACAGGTCCACCGAGCAGTACTTC. It encodes CASSVTLDRSTEQYF.

The V gene is TRBV27, the J gene TRBJ2-7; D remains unclear. Germline lookup yields CDR1 MNHEY and CDR2 SMNVEV (reference sequence). This CDR3 is 12 amino acids long. The V and J ends lost 5 bases and 6 bases respectively, with 11 bases between them. CDR3: CASSQTYSEQYF. The CDR3 DNA sequence: TGTGCCAGCAGTCAAACTTATTCCGAGCAGTACTTC.

The chain has TRBV14 and TRBJ2-1; D is unclear. The CDR3 runs to 12 residues. Per germline, CDR1 SGHDN and CDR2 FVKESK. Trimming took 3 bases from V and 13 from J, leaving 13 bases between them. CDR3 region: CASSQQSGTQFF. The CDR3 bases are TGTGCCAGCAGCCAGCAGTCAGGAACCCAGTTCTTC.

The CDR3 sequence: CASSKLDTIYGYTF. In nucleotides, the CDR3 is TGTGCCAGTAGTAAATTGGACACCATCTATGGCTACACCTTC. This sequence joins TRBV19 and TRBJ1-2; TRBD1 might be the D (5 bases). Trimming took 4 bases from V and 4 from J, leaving 13 bases between them. This CDR3 has 14 residues. Germline V gives CDR1 LNHDA, CDR2 SQIVND (reference sequence). The full variable domain, completed using reference TRBV19 and TRBJ1-2, is DGGITQSPKYLFRKEGQNVTLSCEQNLNHDAMYWYRQDPGQGLRLIYYSQIVNDFQKGDIAEGYSVSREKKESFPLTVTSAQKNPTAFYLCASSKLDTIYGYTFGSGTRLTVV.

V gene TRBV6-6 combines with J gene TRBJ2-2; unclear D gene. V was shortened by 5 bases and J by 6 bases, with 16 bases between the two germline ends. The CDR3 has 15 residues. Germline CDR1 MNHNY, CDR2 SVGAGI (reference sequence). CDR3 amino acids: CASSRNQGSAGELFF. DNA for the CDR3: TGTGCCAGCAGTCGAAATCAAGGCTCGGCCGGGGAGCTGTTTTTT.

The genes are TRBV28 and TRBJ2-2, with 7 bases that match TRBD2. The V gene's germline CDR1 is MDHEN and CDR2 SYDVKM. The CDR3 contains 15 residues. V was pared by 5 bases and J by 5 bases, with 8 bases of the junction left unmatched. Here the CDR3 DNA reads TGTGCCAGCAGTCCGGGGGGAGGGAGGACCGGGGAGCTGTTTTTT. This codes for CASSPGGGRTGELFF.

Here the CDR3 reads CASSVAGGDGETQYF. The CDR3 DNA reads as TGTGCCAGCAGCGTAGCGGGGGGGGATGGCGAGACCCAGTACTTC. The chain employs TRBV9 and TRBJ2-5; TRBD2 aligns across 8 bases. The germline V gene has CDR1 SGDLS and CDR2 YYNGEE. J lost 5 bases, V lost 0 bases, and 6 bases had no gene match. The length of the CDR3 is 15 residues.

The chain couples TRBV6-4 to TRBJ2-1; TRBD2 aligns across 10 bases. Unmatched junction bases numbered 12, after V lost 4 bases and J lost 9 bases. The CDR3 consists of 16 residues. The germline V gene encodes CDR1 MRHNA and CDR2 SNTAGT. This chain's CDR3 is CASSAVLAGTRGEQFF. The CDR3 region has the DNA TGTGCCAGCAGTGCCGTACTAGCGGGGACCCGGGGTGAGCAGTTCTTC.

As DNA, the CDR3 is TGTGCCAGCAGTTACCGCATTAGGGGCACTGAAGCTTTCTTT. Translation gives CASSYRIRGTEAFF. This sequence joins TRBV6-5 and TRBJ1-1; the D gene is possibly TRBD1 (5 bases). There are 14 residues in the CDR3. V lost 2 bases to trimming and J lost 4 bases, with 11 bases between them. Germline CDR1 MNHEY, CDR2 SVGAGI.

V and J are TRBV18 and TRBJ2-7; D is ambiguous. Trimming pared 2 bases from V and 5 bases from J, leaving 4 bases between. The CDR3 runs 11 residues. In germline, CDR1 is KGHSH, CDR2 LQKENI. DNA of the CDR3: TGTGCCAGCTCACCATCCCACGAGCAGTACTTC. As protein: CASSPSHEQYF.

The genes are TRBV5-8 and TRBJ2-2, with D perhaps matching TRBD1 (5 bases). This CDR3 is built from 14 residues. Germline V gene sequence: CDR1 SGHTS, CDR2 YDEGEE. The ends were cut back, 6 bases at V and 5 bases at J, with 14 bases in the middle. The CDR3 here is CASNQGVLTGELFF. CDR3 DNA: TGTGCCAGCAACCAAGGGGTCCTGACCGGGGAGCTGTTTTTT.

The chain joins TRBV7-9 to TRBJ2-2, with 11 positions matching TRBD2. CDR1 is SEHNR, CDR2 FQNEAQ, per germline (reference sequence). The CDR3 spans 19 residues. Trimming removed 5 bases from V and 5 bases from J; junction bases left unmatched: 16. DNA of the CDR3: TGTGCCAGCAGCCAAAACCCCCCTAGCGGGGGGCCGTGGACCGGGGAGCTGTTTTTT. Encoded protein: CASSQNPPSGGPWTGELFF.

The V and J genes are TRBV12-3 or TRBV12-4 and TRBJ2-2, with no clear D. The CDR3 is 11 residues long. Trimming removed 4 bases at V and 9 bases at J, with 6 bases between. Written as DNA, the CDR3 is TGTGCCAGCAGTTATGGCAGGGAGCTGTTTTTT. It is translated as CASSYGRELFF.

The chain couples TRBV6-5 to TRBJ2-2; D gene unclear. Per germline, CDR1 MNHEY and CDR2 SVGAGI. CDR3 size: 14 residues. Trimming took 8 bases from V and 7 from J, leaving 17 bases between them. CDR3 DNA: TGTGCCAGCGCGTTCAGTCTGACTGGCGGGGAGCTGTTTTTT. Translated, it gives CASAFSLTGGELFF.